Listed below are T cell receptor beta chains from one sample, sequenced in a study of T cell responses to AZD1222 COVID-19 vaccine. Repertoires were generated with immunoSEQ multiplex PCR, while TCRdb's copy carries only in-frame clones and drops some. The table includes over 150,000 clones, roughly 92% detected once. The sequencing here drew on peripheral blood, taken 28 days after the second AZD1222 dose. The source is an adult who received the AZD1222 COVID-19 vaccine. The CDR3 runs from the conserved cysteine through the conserved F or W. Fields, in order: V gene, clone size, J gene, D gene, CDR3 protein, CDR3 DNA. A D gene is named only where the DNA matches it firmly. Size tells how often a clone was seen (once, few, many) or the class of an expanded clone, and some rows leave it out.

V: TRBV19; size: -; J: TRBJ1-3; D: TRBD1; CDR3: CASTSRTGASDTIYF; DNA: TGTGCCAGTACCTCACGGACAGGTGCGTCCGACACCATATATTTT
V: TRBV5-4; size: -; J: TRBJ1-1; D: TRBD1; CDR3: CASSSRQGSRTEAFF; DNA: TGTGCCAGCAGCTCTAGACAGGGCTCCCGCACTGAAGCTTTCTTT
V: TRBV14; size: -; J: TRBJ1-2; D: -; CDR3: CASSQNAGTPYGYTF; DNA: TGTGCCAGCAGCCAAAACGCCGGGACACCTTATGGCTACACCTTC
V: TRBV7-2; size: -; J: TRBJ2-3; D: TRBD1; CDR3: CASSLNQGGQGDTQYF; DNA: TGTGCCAGCAGCTTAAATCAAGGGGGCCAGGGAGATACGCAGTATTTT
V: TRBV5-6; size: -; J: TRBJ2-1; D: -; CDR3: CASSLVSYGEQFF; DNA: TGTGCCAGCAGCTTGGTCTCTTACGGAGAGCAGTTCTTC
V: TRBV5-1; size: -; J: TRBJ2-3; D: TRBD2; CDR3: CASSPGLAGGQRDTQYF; DNA: TGCGCCAGCAGCCCCGGACTAGCGGGGGGCCAGCGTGATACGCAGTATTTT
V: TRBV11-2; size: -; J: TRBJ1-1; D: -; CDR3: CASSLFLDGMNTEAFF; DNA: TGTGCCAGCAGCTTGTTCTTGGACGGCATGAACACTGAAGCTTTCTTT
V: TRBV6-2/TRBV6-3; size: -; J: TRBJ2-7; D: -; CDR3: CASSYETGPSEQYF; DNA: TGTGCCAGCAGTTACGAGACAGGCCCCTCCGAGCAGTACTTC
V: TRBV19; size: -; J: TRBJ1-1; D: TRBD1; CDR3: CASSLGGGITEAFF; DNA: TGTGCCAGTAGTCTAGGGGGCGGGATCACTGAAGCTTTCTTT
V: TRBV5-1; size: -; J: TRBJ2-1; D: -; CDR3: CASSLGTVNEQFF; DNA: TGCGCCAGCAGCCTAGGGACTGTTAATGAGCAGTTCTTC
V: TRBV18; size: -; J: TRBJ1-1; D: TRBD1; CDR3: CASSPDRGRPEAFF; DNA: TGTGCCAGCTCACCGGACAGGGGGCGGCCTGAAGCTTTCTTT
V: TRBV12-3/TRBV12-4; size: once; J: TRBJ2-7; D: -; CDR3: CASSPPPYYEQYF; DNA: TGTGCCAGCAGCCCACCACCTTATTACGAGCAGTACTTC
V: TRBV5-1; size: -; J: TRBJ2-7; D: TRBD1; CDR3: CASSFSGTEPYEQYF; DNA: TGCGCCAGCAGCTTTTCCGGGACAGAACCCTACGAGCAGTACTTC
V: TRBV14; size: -; J: TRBJ2-1; D: -; CDR3: CASSQNRDNEQFF; DNA: TGTGCCAGCAGCCAAAACAGGGATAATGAGCAGTTCTTC
V: TRBV5-8; size: once; J: TRBJ1-1; D: -; CDR3: CASSPYRVMNTEAFF; DNA: TGTGCCAGCAGCCCCTACAGGGTCATGAACACTGAAGCTTTCTTT
V: TRBV6-1; size: -; J: TRBJ1-2; D: -; CDR3: CASSDPPLGYTF; DNA: TGTGCCAGCAGTGACCCACCTTTGGGATACACCTTC
V: TRBV19; size: -; J: TRBJ2-1; D: TRBD1; CDR3: CASTVRGDRGRNEQFF; DNA: TGTGCCAGTACCGTCCGCGGGGACAGGGGAAGAAATGAGCAGTTCTTC
V: TRBV2; size: -; J: TRBJ1-2; D: -; CDR3: CASSEAAGVGGYTF; DNA: TGTGCCAGCAGTGAAGCGGCGGGGGTTGGTGGCTACACCTTC
V: TRBV27; size: -; J: TRBJ1-1; D: -; CDR3: CASSFSASRGTEAFF; DNA: TGTGCCAGCAGTTTTTCGGCCTCAAGAGGGACTGAAGCTTTCTTT
V: TRBV12-3/TRBV12-4; size: -; J: TRBJ1-5; D: TRBD1; CDR3: CASRQGANQPQHF; DNA: TGTGCCAGCAGACAGGGGGCCAATCAGCCCCAGCATTTT
V: TRBV18; size: -; J: TRBJ1-1; D: -; CDR3: CASSPRGLAFF; DNA: TGTGCCAGCTCACCGCGAGGGCTCGCTTTCTTT
V: TRBV10-3; size: -; J: TRBJ2-7; D: TRBD2; CDR3: CAISDLAGVYEQYF; DNA: TGTGCCATCAGTGACCTAGCGGGGGTCTACGAGCAGTACTTC
V: TRBV5-5; size: -; J: TRBJ2-7; D: TRBD2; CDR3: CASSNLAGSSYEQYF; DNA: TGTGCCAGCAGCAATCTAGCGGGTAGCTCCTACGAGCAGTACTTC
V: TRBV19; size: -; J: TRBJ1-1; D: -; CDR3: CASSIGGSGAEAFF; DNA: TGTGCCAGTAGTATAGGAGGGTCGGGCGCTGAAGCTTTCTTT
V: TRBV29-1; size: -; J: TRBJ2-3; D: -; CDR3: CSVEGRLYTQYF; DNA: TGCAGCGTTGAGGGACGACTCTATACGCAGTATTTT
V: TRBV7-9; size: -; J: TRBJ2-3; D: -; CDR3: CASSFPEPQNTQYF; DNA: TGTGCCAGCAGCTTCCCAGAACCACAGAATACGCAGTATTTT
V: TRBV3-1/TRBV3-2; size: -; J: TRBJ2-3; D: -; CDR3: CASSQAPGIRTDTQYF; DNA: TGTGCCAGCAGCCAAGCTCCAGGGATCCGCACAGATACGCAGTATTTT
V: TRBV18; size: -; J: TRBJ1-2; D: -; CDR3: CASSPSGADYGYTF; DNA: TGTGCCAGCTCACCATCAGGGGCGGACTATGGCTACACCTTC
V: TRBV18; size: -; J: TRBJ2-2; D: -; CDR3: CASSPVPGSGELFF; DNA: TGTGCCAGCTCACCAGTCCCGGGGAGCGGGGAGCTGTTTTTT
V: TRBV2; size: -; J: TRBJ1-1; D: TRBD1; CDR3: CASSAQGARDTEAFF; DNA: TGTGCCAGCAGTGCACAGGGGGCTCGGGACACTGAAGCTTTCTTT
V: TRBV6-5; size: -; J: TRBJ1-4; D: -; CDR3: CASSRGLAGKLFF; DNA: TGTGCCAGCAGCCGCGGACTCGCGGGAAAACTGTTTTTT
V: TRBV9; size: -; J: TRBJ2-1; D: TRBD2; CDR3: CASSDGTSGGAWEQFF; DNA: TGTGCCAGCAGCGACGGGACTAGCGGGGGGGCTTGGGAGCAGTTCTTC
V: TRBV3-1/TRBV3-2; size: -; J: TRBJ2-1; D: -; CDR3: CASSQGRKSARNEQFF; DNA: TGTGCCAGCAGCCAAGGTCGGAAGTCAGCCCGAAATGAGCAGTTCTTC
V: TRBV28; size: -; J: TRBJ1-2; D: TRBD1; CDR3: CASSRPGEQGARGYTF; DNA: TGTGCCAGCAGCCGCCCGGGGGAACAGGGGGCGCGGGGCTACACCTTC
V: TRBV6-5; size: -; J: TRBJ2-2; D: -; CDR3: CASSPRQAETGELFF; DNA: TGTGCCAGCAGTCCCAGACAGGCGGAAACCGGGGAGCTGTTTTTT
V: TRBV7-9; size: once; J: TRBJ1-3; D: -; CDR3: CASSPTGIGNTIYF; DNA: TGTGCCAGCAGCCCTACAGGGATTGGAAACACCATATATTTT
V: TRBV6-5; size: -; J: TRBJ1-5; D: -; CDR3: CASSYSAALGPQHF; DNA: TGTGCCAGCAGTTACTCTGCCGCCCTCGGGCCCCAGCATTTT
V: TRBV2; size: -; J: TRBJ1-4; D: -; CDR3: CASIKNEKLFF; DNA: TGTGCCAGCATAAAGAATGAAAAACTGTTTTTT
V: TRBV24-1; size: -; J: TRBJ2-3; D: -; CDR3: CATAGGARTDTQYF; DNA: TGTGCCACGGCAGGGGGGGCCCGCACAGATACGCAGTATTTT
V: TRBV5-8; size: -; J: TRBJ2-1; D: TRBD1; CDR3: CASSLGQGSYNEQFF; DNA: TGTGCCAGCAGCCTAGGACAGGGCTCCTACAATGAGCAGTTCTTC
V: TRBV4-1; size: -; J: TRBJ2-5; D: -; CDR3: CASSQFGLQETQYF; DNA: TGCGCCAGCAGCCAATTTGGGCTCCAAGAGACCCAGTACTTC
V: TRBV11-3; size: -; J: TRBJ2-2; D: -; CDR3: CASSLGNRALGELFF; DNA: TGTGCCAGCAGCTTAGGAAACAGGGCTCTCGGGGAGCTGTTTTTT
V: TRBV12-5; size: -; J: TRBJ1-1; D: TRBD1; CDR3: CASGFYRTGGTEAFF; DNA: TGTGCTAGTGGTTTTTACCGGACAGGGGGCACTGAAGCTTTCTTT
V: TRBV6-5; size: -; J: TRBJ1-1; D: -; CDR3: CASSRKGFLTEAFF; DNA: TGTGCCAGCAGCCGAAAGGGTTTTCTCACTGAAGCTTTCTTT
V: TRBV6-5; size: -; J: TRBJ2-5; D: -; CDR3: CASSQGHGPETQYF; DNA: TGTGCCAGCAGCCAGGGCCACGGGCCGGAGACCCAGTACTTC
V: TRBV7-2; size: once; J: TRBJ2-5; D: -; CDR3: CASSSLGPQETQYF; DNA: TGTGCCAGCAGCTCCCTGGGGCCCCAAGAGACCCAGTACTTC
V: TRBV5-1; size: -; J: TRBJ1-6; D: -; CDR3: CASSLSYQGGSPLHF; DNA: TGCGCCAGCAGCTTGAGTTATCAGGGTGGATCACCCCTCCACTTT
V: TRBV2; size: -; J: TRBJ1-5; D: -; CDR3: CASRAGTAFRQPQHF; DNA: TGTGCCAGCAGGGCCGGGACGGCCTTTAGACAGCCCCAGCATTTT
V: TRBV23-1; size: -; J: TRBJ1-2; D: -; CDR3: CASSQRTVPSHYGYTF; DNA: TGCGCCAGCAGTCAGAGGACAGTACCAAGCCATTATGGCTACACCTTC
V: TRBV24-1; size: -; J: TRBJ2-5; D: TRBD1; CDR3: CATSDPGQQETQYF; DNA: TGTGCCACCAGTGACCCGGGACAGCAAGAGACCCAGTACTTC
V: TRBV5-1; size: -; J: TRBJ2-3; D: -; CDR3: CASSRTGFDTQYF; DNA: TGCGCCAGCAGCCGAACAGGGTTTGATACGCAGTATTTT
V: TRBV3-1/TRBV3-2; size: -; J: TRBJ1-4; D: -; CDR3: CASSRGTTNEKLFF; DNA: TGTGCCAGCAGCCGGGGAACAACTAATGAAAAACTGTTTTTT
V: TRBV7-2; size: -; J: TRBJ1-5; D: -; CDR3: CASSLSGAVDNQPQHF; DNA: TGTGCCAGCAGCTTATCAGGGGCAGTTGACAATCAGCCCCAGCATTTT
V: TRBV3-1/TRBV3-2; size: -; J: TRBJ2-1; D: -; CDR3: CASSQGWGEQFF; DNA: TGTGCCAGCAGCCAAGGGTGGGGTGAGCAGTTCTTC
V: TRBV2; size: -; J: TRBJ2-7; D: -; CDR3: CASRGGLTVGYEQYF; DNA: TGTGCCAGCAGAGGCGGACTGACGGTCGGCTACGAGCAGTACTTC